This T cell receptor (beta chain) was sequenced for a study of T-cell reconstitution after alpha-beta-depleted transplantation in children. Findings and caveats of the study: The origin of alpha-beta T cells about two months after transplant was reportedly several hundred expanded graft clones. Surviving recipient T cells and intrathymic progenitors accounted for some patients' high TCRbeta diversity at day 60. T cells produced anew were the main source of T-cell counts and diversity one year after transplant.

Preparation of the TCRbeta library involved a method that used unique molecular identifiers. Each CDR3 protein is one row after TCRdb ran MiXCR on the PCR reads. The table has hundreds of thousands of distinct CDR3 sequences, 10% to 15% seen once. This clonotype has just a few counts. Its antigen is as yet unknown. V gave up 1 base and J gave up 15 bases, with 13 bases separating them. This CDR3 region has 12 residues. CDR1 is MGHRA and CDR2 is YSYEKL in the germline V gene. This sequence joins TRBV4-1 and TRBJ2-1; D is ambiguous. The sample here was PBMCs, mostly from graft donor cells, taken 360 days after TCRalphabeta/CD19-depleted stem cell transplant. The TCR sequence derives from a male patient younger than 18 who had a stem cell transplant for acute myeloid leukemia, so the T cells may come from the graft donor. The CDR3 loop reads CASSQALGPLFF. In DNA, the CDR3 is TGCGCCAGCAGCCAAGCCCTCGGGCCCCTGTTCTTC.